This T cell receptor (beta chain) was sequenced during a study of blood T cell repertoires in COVID-19. The table came from immunoSEQ multiplex PCR; TCRdb's copy has only in-frame clones and leaves some out. The sample holds around 300,000 clones; 80% to 95% are singletons and the top ten take about 2.2%. Seattle participants joined during active infection and were tracked over time. Trimming took 4 bases from V and 3 from J, leaving 15 bases between them. Germline assignment: CDR1 LNHNV and CDR2 YYDKDF (reference sequence). The length of the CDR3 is 16 residues. The clonotype was recovered from a woman in her twenties or thirties with COVID-19, enrolled during active disease. Material: peripheral blood. The J gene is TRBJ1-4, the V gene TRBV15; the D gene is possibly TRBD1 (5 bases). In nucleotides, the CDR3 is TGTGCCACCAGCACAACAGCGGGGGTGGCTAATGAAAAACTGTTTTTT. Its translation is CATSTTAGVANEKLFF. Using reference TRBV15 and TRBJ1-4 for the parts outside the CDR3, the full variable domain is DAMVIQNPRYQVTQFGKPVTLSCSQTLNHNVMYWYQQKSSQAPKLLFHYYDKDFNNEADTPDNFQSRRPNTSFCFLDIRSPGLGDTAMYLCATSTTAGVANEKLFFGSGTQLSVL.